The 18 T cell receptor beta chains below all came from one sample that was sequenced in a study of T cell changes during pregnancy in multiple sclerosis (dated by TCRdb to between 2019 and 2020). Receptor libraries were prepared by the immunoSEQ multiplex PCR assay. This immuneACCESS table, as held by TCRdb, lists in-frame sequences with V and J called but not all clones. Of the missing ones, under half trace to an unresolved V gene in checked studies; the others have no known cause. This sample has under 75,000 clones in its table, and around 90% of those were observed once. Of the sample, over 0.25% is held by the ten largest clones. This material consisted of CD4+ T cells from peripheral blood mononuclear cells, taken after pregnancy. All receptors derive from a female donor with multiple sclerosis, enrolled in a pregnancy study.

The CDR3 region is CASKQREGRETQYF. In DNA, the CDR3 is TGTGCCAGCAAACAGCGGGAGGGCCGAGAGACCCAGTACTTC. V gene TRBV6-1 combines with J gene TRBJ2-5; 10 bases match TRBD2. This CDR3 comprises 14 residues. Germline V gene data show CDR1 as MNHNS and CDR2 as SASEGT. V gave up 7 bases and J gave up 4 bases; unmatched junction bases: 6.

The rearrangement links TRBV19 to TRBJ2-2; D unclear. Germline lookup yields CDR1 LNHDA and CDR2 SQIVND (reference sequence). The CDR3 extends over 14 amino acids. V was shortened by 4 bases and J by 4 bases, with 10 bases between the two germline ends. Here the CDR3 DNA reads TGTGCCAGTAGTAGCGCCTTAGTCACCGGGGAGCTGTTTTTT. It specifies CASSSALVTGELFF.

The V and J genes are TRBV9 and TRBJ2-1; 12 nucleotides match TRBD2. The CDR3 length is 16 residues. The germline V gene encodes CDR1 SGDLS and CDR2 YYNGEE. Trimming took 3 bases from V and 6 from J; bases not matched to a gene: 7. The CDR3 region is CASSAIGTSGSNEQFF. The CDR3 DNA reads as TGTGCCAGCAGCGCGATTGGGACTAGCGGGTCCAATGAGCAGTTCTTC.

This sequence joins TRBV15 and TRBJ2-1; possible D gene TRBD2, 6 bases. With 6 bases removed from V and 1 base from J, the gap between germline ends came to 13 bases. CDR1 and CDR2 from the germline V gene are LNHNV and YYDKDF (reference sequence). The CDR3 extends over 15 amino acids. CDR3 sequence (DNA): TGTGCCACCAGAAAAACCGGGGGATCCTACAATGAGCAGTTCTTC. Translated: CATRKTGGSYNEQFF.

V gene TRBV5-5 combines with J gene TRBJ2-7; perhaps TRBD2 as D (6 bases). The CDR3 length is 15 residues. Germline-derived CDR1 and CDR2 are SGHKS and YYEKEE (reference sequence). The V and J ends lost 4 bases and 6 bases respectively, with 20 bases between them. CDR3 bases: TGTGCCAGCAGCCAGTTGCCCCGACTAGACCTCGAGCAGTACTTC. Its protein product is CASSQLPRLDLEQYF.

The gene calls are TRBV27 and TRBJ2-2; D is possibly TRBD2 (8 bases). The CDR3 is made up of 16 amino acids. The V end was cut by 2 bases, the J end by 7 bases, with 17 bases between. Germline CDR1 is MNHEY and CDR2 is SMNVEV (reference sequence). This CDR3 reads CASSLGSGGGSGELFF. CDR3 nucleotide sequence: TGTGCCAGCAGTTTAGGGTCGGGAGGGGGCAGCGGGGAGCTGTTTTTT.

The chain employs TRBV7-9 and TRBJ1-1; maybe TRBD1 (5 bases). Germline CDR1 SEHNR, CDR2 FQNEAQ (reference sequence). The CDR3 has 13 amino acids. V lost 7 bases and J 4 bases, leaving 13 bases between the germline ends. CDR3 sequence: CASTLSGGTEAFF. The DNA for the CDR3 is TGTGCCAGCACCCTCAGCGGGGGCACTGAAGCTTTCTTT.

The gene calls are TRBV28 and TRBJ2-1, with 9 bases fitting TRBD2. The V and J ends lost 6 bases and 2 bases, in that order; junction bases with no gene match: 11. Germline V gene sequence: CDR1 MDHEN, CDR2 SYDVKM. This CDR3 has 17 amino acids. The chain's CDR3 is CASSRRLAGIPYNEQFF. The DNA for the CDR3 is TGTGCCAGCAGCCGACGGCTAGCGGGAATCCCCTACAATGAGCAGTTCTTC.

This clone came up once. This chain uses TRBV19 with TRBJ2-2; TRBD2 is a possible D gene (6 bases). The CDR3 runs to 15 residues. The germline CDR1 and CDR2 sequences are LNHDA and SQIVND (reference sequence). Trimming took 3 bases from V and 5 from J, leaving 13 bases between them. This CDR3 is CASSMRGEGTGELFF. The CDR3 nucleotides are TGTGCCAGTAGTATGCGGGGCGAGGGGACCGGGGAGCTGTTTTTT.

The chain couples TRBV19 to TRBJ1-1; D gene ambiguous. The germline V and J ends were trimmed by 8 bases and 0 bases, with 16 bases remaining between them. This CDR3 has 15 amino acids. Germline V gene lookup returns CDR1 LNHDA and CDR2 SQIVND (reference sequence). CDR3 in DNA: TGTGCCAGTTCAGACACCATTTCCATGAACACTGAAGCTTTCTTT. The encoded protein is CASSDTISMNTEAFF.

The chain recombines TRBV6-1 with TRBJ2-7; TRBD1 matches 8 bases. V trimming: 5 bases; J trimming: 2 bases; junction bases outside the gene matches: 5. This CDR3 is 14 amino acids long. Germline assignment: CDR1 MNHNS and CDR2 SASEGT. CDR3 in DNA: TGTGCCAGCAGTATCGGACAGGGACCCTACGAGCAGTACTTC. Amino acids: CASSIGQGPYEQYF.

A note on this clone: Mismatch with germline at one junction end may stem from a read error. The CDR3 loop is CASSQDWGPPNF. The CDR3 DNA reads TGCGCCAGCAGCCAAGATTGGGGGCCCCCGAACTTC. This rearrangement joins TRBV4-1 to TRBJ2-5, with D possibly matching TRBD1 (6 bases). CDR1 and CDR2 (germline): MGHRA, YSYEKL. The CDR3 length is 12 residues.

The chain recombines TRBV27 with TRBJ2-1, with TRBD2 matching 7 bases. The V gene's germline CDR1 is MNHEY and CDR2 SMNVEV (reference sequence). The V and J ends lost 5 bases and 2 bases, in that order; junction bases with no gene match: 9. The CDR3 has 16 amino acids. CDR3 region: CASSIRSGRAYNEQFF. In nucleotides, the CDR3 is TGTGCCAGCAGTATCCGTAGCGGGCGTGCCTACAATGAGCAGTTCTTC.

The rearrangement uses TRBV2 and TRBJ2-5; possible D gene TRBD1, 6 bases. The germline V gene has CDR1 SNHLY and CDR2 FYNNEI. Trimming cost V 7 bases and J 2 bases, with 14 bases left between them. This CDR3 comprises 14 residues. As DNA, the CDR3 is TGTGCCAGCATTAAAGACAGGACTCAAGAGACCCAGTACTTC. This codes for CASIKDRTQETQYF.

The chain links TRBV7-2 to TRBJ2-3; weak D call: TRBD2 (6 bases). The CDR3 contains 15 residues. V was cut by 5 bases and J by 4 bases, with 16 bases left in between. Germline V CDR1 and CDR2: SGHTA, FQGNSA. Written as DNA, the CDR3 is TGTGCCAGCAGCCTGGGGACTTCTCCACCAGATACGCAGTATTTT. It yields the protein CASSLGTSPPDTQYF.

The V call is TRBV27, the J call TRBJ2-7; a possible D gene is TRBD1 (6 bases). Looked up from germline, CDR1 is MNHEY and CDR2 is SMNVEV (reference sequence). CDR3 length equals 13 residues. V was pared by 3 bases and J by 4 bases, with 10 bases between. CDR3 amino acids: CASSFPDRYEQYF. The CDR3 region has the DNA TGTGCCAGCAGTTTCCCGGACAGATACGAGCAGTACTTC.

The CDR3 loop reads CASSAAEGTEAFF. DNA for the CDR3: TGCGCCAGCAGCGCCGCGGAGGGCACTGAAGCTTTCTTT. The chain joins TRBV5-1 to TRBJ1-1; D unresolved. The CDR3 is 13 amino acids. Germline assignment: CDR1 SGHRS and CDR2 YFSETQ. With 4 bases removed from V and 4 bases from J, the gap between germline ends came to 11 bases.

The chain has TRBV6-1 and TRBJ2-3; TRBD2 aligns across 7 bases. CDR1 and CDR2 from the germline V gene are MNHNS and SASEGT. J lost 1 base, V lost 5 bases, and 3 bases had no gene match. This CDR3 has 14 residues. The CDR3, as DNA: TGTGCCAGCAGTATAGCGGGCGGCACAGATACGCAGTATTTT. It is translated as CASSIAGGTDTQYF.